This passage covers 7 T cell receptor beta chains from one sample sequenced in a study of shared clonotypes between healthy human individuals (dated by TCRdb to 2020 to 2021). CD8 naive samples were CD45RO-negative cells positively selected for CCR7, giving a CD45RA+CCR7+ population that excluded TemRA cells. Libraries were built with the immunoSEQ multiplex PCR assay. TCRdb retrieved this table from immuneACCESS and kept in-frame rearrangements only. Not all clones are present; in checked studies, unresolved V genes account for under half, and no reason is known for the remainder. For this sample the table gives about 2.1 million clones, of which 85% to 95% were detected only once. The top ten constitute about 1.7% of the sample. Sequencing was done on a sample of naive CD8+ T cells from PBMCs. The cell subset or site label for this specimen denotes: CD45RA+CCR7+. Source of these receptors: a young man in good health. Some clones in this sample may be carry-over from other donors' samples.

The rearrangement uses TRBV4-1 and TRBJ1-1; a weak D match, TRBD1 (5 bases). Germline loops: CDR1 MGHRA, CDR2 YSYEKL. The CDR3 is made up of 15 amino acids. V shed 0 bases and J shed 3 bases, with 11 bases lying between them. Here the CDR3 reads CASSQDWGRDTEAFF. The CDR3 DNA reads as TGCGCCAGCAGCCAAGATTGGGGGAGGGACACTGAAGCTTTCTTT.

Remarks on this clone: Other DNA sequences within the sample encode an identical CDR3. This chain links TRBV19 with TRBJ1-1; D is unresolved. This CDR3 has 14 amino acids. The ends were cut back, 3 bases at V and 1 base at J, with 9 bases in the middle. CDR1 LNHDA and CDR2 SQIVND come from the germline V gene (reference sequence). CDR3 coding DNA: TGTGCCAGTAGTATCGGAGGTCCGAACACTGAAGCTTTCTTT. Amino acids: CASSIGGPNTEAFF.

The chain carries TRBV6-6 and TRBJ1-2; 7 positions match TRBD1. Per germline, CDR1 MNHNY and CDR2 SVGAGI (reference sequence). The CDR3 is 16 residues long. Unmatched junction bases numbered 5, after V lost 0 bases and J lost 1 base. The CDR3, as DNA: TGTGCCAGCAGTTACTCGTGGCAGGGGGATAACTATGGCTACACCTTC. It encodes CASSYSWQGDNYGYTF.

The gene calls are TRBV11-2 and TRBJ2-1; tentatively, D is TRBD1 or TRBD2 (5 bases each). This CDR3 spans 16 amino acids. V was clipped by 1 base and J by 0 bases, with 10 bases between them. Germline assignment: CDR1 SGHAT and CDR2 FQNNGV. CDR3 sequence reads: CASSLGVGDSYNEQFF. CDR3 sequence (DNA): TGTGCCAGCAGCTTAGGTGTGGGGGACTCCTACAATGAGCAGTTCTTC.

The chain uses TRBV7-3 and TRBJ2-7; 8 bases are a match to TRBD2. V was clipped by 1 base and J by 7 bases; unmatched bases: 21. Germline CDR1 reads SGHTA; CDR2 reads FQGTGA. The CDR3 consists of 19 residues. The CDR3 loop reads CASSLRPLGGSGRLSEQYF. CDR3 sequence (DNA): TGTGCCAGCAGCTTAAGACCCCTGGGTGGGAGCGGGAGACTCTCAGAGCAGTACTTC. Full variable domain (remainder filled in from reference TRBV7-3 and TRBJ2-7): GAGVSQTPSNKVTEKGKYVELRCDPISGHTALYWYRQSLGQGPEFLIYFQGTGAADDSGLPNDRFFAVRPEGSVSTLKIQRTERGDSAVYLCASSLRPLGGSGRLSEQYFGPGTRLTVT.

In its sample, this clone was seen once. J is TRBJ1-2 and V is TRBV27, with a possible D match to TRBD1 (6 bases). Trimming removed 8 bases from V and 9 bases from J, with 19 bases in between. This CDR3 is 13 amino acids long. Germline lookup yields CDR1 MNHEY and CDR2 SMNVEV (reference sequence). The CDR3 loop is CASQGKTSLRYTF. CDR3 DNA sequence: TGTGCCAGCCAGGGGAAAACGTCCCTCCGCTACACCTTC.

J is TRBJ2-7 and V is TRBV18; TRBD2 matches at 8 bases. This CDR3 spans 15 amino acids. Germline lookup yields CDR1 KGHSH and CDR2 LQKENI. With V trimmed by 6 bases and J by 3 bases, 10 bases remained unmatched. The CDR3 spells CASSPTSGGYYEQYF. The CDR3 DNA reads as TGTGCCAGCTCTCCCACTAGCGGAGGCTACTACGAGCAGTACTTC.